Shown below are 32 T cell receptor beta chains from a single sample sequenced in a study of shared clonotypes between healthy human individuals. Profiled with immunoSEQ multiplex PCR; TCRdb holds only in-frame clones, not every one. Of 950,000 to 1,100,000 clones listed, roughly 80% are singletons. Material for sequencing was memory CD4+ T cells sorted from blood. As to subset: CD45RA-negative fraction. These receptors came from a man in his late teens or twenties in good health.

The chain uses TRBV30 and TRBJ2-1; no definite D call. The CDR3 extends over 12 amino acids. Germline V gene data show CDR1 as GTSNPN and CDR2 as SVGIG (reference sequence). With 5 bases removed from V and 4 bases from J, the gap between germline ends came to 9 bases. CDR3 DNA: TGTGCCTGGGGGTCGGAGTACAATGAGCAGTTCTTC. Protein sequence: CAWGSEYNEQFF. The variable domain in full, with the rest retrieved from reference TRBV30 and TRBJ2-1, is SQTIHQWPATLVQPVGSPLSLECTVEGTSNPNLYWYRQAAGRGLQLLFYSVGIGQISSEVPQNLSASRPQDRQFILSSKKLLLSDSGFYLCAWGSEYNEQFFGPGTRLTVL.

A few counts support this clone. The chain uses TRBV7-3 and TRBJ2-5; 7 positions agree with TRBD1. Germline V gene data show CDR1 as SGHTA and CDR2 as FQGTGA. V shed 4 bases and J 2 bases; nucleotides not matched to a gene: 10. This CDR3 is built from 16 residues. CDR3 nucleotide sequence: TGTGCCAGCAGCTGGGCCCACCGGGACAGACAAGAGACCCAGTACTTC. Translating gives CASSWAHRDRQETQYF.

This clone appeared a single time. V usage is TRBV20-1 and J usage is TRBJ2-1; no reliable D call. V was clipped by 6 bases and J by 5 bases, with 8 bases between them. Germline CDR1 reads DFQATT; CDR2 reads SNEGSKA (reference sequence). The CDR3 consists of 11 residues. CDR3 loop: CSASKNNEQFF. The DNA for the CDR3 is TGCAGTGCCTCCAAAAACAATGAGCAGTTCTTC.

This clone was seen a single time. The rearrangement uses TRBV5-4 and TRBJ2-7, with D hard to call. With 3 bases removed from V and 4 bases from J, the gap between germline ends came to 20 bases. CDR1 is SGHNT, CDR2 YYREEE, per germline (reference sequence). The CDR3 is made up of 16 amino acids. CDR3 region: CASSSQPADILYEQYF. CDR3 nucleotide sequence: TGTGCCAGCAGCTCACAGCCTGCAGACATCCTATACGAGCAGTACTTC.

V gene TRBV5-5 combines with J gene TRBJ2-5; 9 bases agree with TRBD2. Germline CDR1 SGHKS, CDR2 YYEKEE (reference sequence). The V and J ends lost 4 bases and 2 bases, in that order; junction bases with no gene match: 9. The CDR3 runs 16 residues. The CDR3 DNA follows: TGTGCCAGCAGCCGTAGACTAGCGGAGTTTCAAGAGACCCAGTACTTC. Translating gives CASSRRLAEFQETQYF.

The V call is TRBV5-1, the J call TRBJ2-7; 10 nucleotides match TRBD1. There are 16 residues in the CDR3. Germline lookup yields CDR1 SGHRS and CDR2 YFSETQ. V gave up 4 bases and J gave up 6 bases; unmatched junction bases: 13. CDR3 loop: CASSTGQGVSPREQYF. In nucleotides, the CDR3 is TGCGCCAGCAGCACAGGACAGGGGGTCTCTCCCCGCGAGCAGTACTTC. The entire variable domain, with the rest obtained from reference TRBV5-1 and TRBJ2-7, is as follows: KAGVTQTPRYLIKTRGQQVTLSCSPISGHRSVSWYQQTPGQGLQFLFEYFSETQRNKGNFPGRFSGRQFSNSRSEMNVSTLELGDSALYLCASSTGQGVSPREQYFGPGTRLTVT.

This sequence joins TRBV7-9 and TRBJ1-1; no clear D. This CDR3 has 14 amino acids. Germline CDR1 and CDR2: SEHNR and FQNEAQ (reference sequence). Deletions cut 0 bases from V and 0 bases from J, with 5 bases between. The CDR3 DNA reads TGTGCCAGCAGCTTAGCACAGATGAACACTGAAGCTTTCTTT. This translates into CASSLAQMNTEAFF.

The chain links TRBV7-9 to TRBJ1-1; no clear D gene. Looked up from germline, CDR1 is SEHNR and CDR2 is FQNEAQ (reference sequence). The CDR3 runs 12 residues. The V end lost 4 bases, the J end lost 7 bases, and 10 bases lay between the germline ends. The CDR3 protein is CASSSRAREAFF. DNA for the CDR3: TGTGCCAGCAGCTCGAGGGCCCGTGAAGCTTTCTTT. Complete variable domain (other parts from reference TRBV7-9 and TRBJ1-1): DTGVSQNPRHKITKRGQNVTFRCDPISEHNRLYWYRQTLGQGPEFLTYFQNEAQLEKSRLLSDRFSAERPKGSFSTLEIQRTEQGDSAMYLCASSSRAREAFFGQGTRLTVV.

The gene calls are TRBV5-1 and TRBJ1-1, with 8 bases matching TRBD1. V trimming: 0 bases; J trimming: 5 bases; junction bases outside the gene matches: 3. CDR3 size: 14 residues. Germline-derived CDR1 and CDR2 are SGHRS and YFSETQ. The CDR3: CASSLADRATEAFF. CDR3 bases: TGCGCCAGCAGCTTGGCGGACAGGGCTACTGAAGCTTTCTTT. The full variable domain, its missing parts supplied by reference TRBV5-1 and TRBJ1-1, is KAGVTQTPRYLIKTRGQQVTLSCSPISGHRSVSWYQQTPGQGLQFLFEYFSETQRNKGNFPGRFSGRQFSNSRSEMNVSTLELGDSALYLCASSLADRATEAFFGQGTRLTVV.

This sequence joins TRBV5-1 and TRBJ1-3, with D perhaps TRBD1 (6 bases). Germline V gives CDR1 SGHRS, CDR2 YFSETQ. The germline V and J ends were trimmed by 4 bases and 0 bases, with 17 bases remaining between them. This CDR3 is built from 17 residues. The CDR3 sequence: CASSRGNTGNSGNTIYF. CDR3 DNA sequence: TGCGCCAGCAGCCGAGGCAATACAGGGAACTCTGGAAACACCATATATTTT.

This clone has ten or more counts. The V and J genes are TRBV14 and TRBJ1-4; TRBD1 agrees at 8 bases. This CDR3 has 15 residues. Unmatched junction bases numbered 7, after V lost 6 bases and J lost 4 bases. Germline V gene lookup returns CDR1 SGHDN and CDR2 FVKESK. CDR3 sequence: CASSRTGTGNEKLFF. The DNA of the CDR3 is TGTGCCAGCAGTCGGACAGGGACCGGTAATGAAAAACTGTTTTTT.

V is TRBV5-4 and J is TRBJ2-1, with 8 nucleotides matching TRBD1. In germline, CDR1 is SGHNT, CDR2 YYREEE (reference sequence). V trimming: 4 bases; J trimming: 7 bases; junction bases outside the gene matches: 13. This CDR3 is built from 16 residues. DNA for the CDR3: TGTGCCAGCAGCCTAGGGGGCGACAGGGGCGGGAATGAGCAGTTCTTC. Translating it yields CASSLGGDRGGNEQFF.

The rearrangement links TRBV4-1 to TRBJ2-7; the match to TRBD2 covers 12 bases. CDR1 is MGHRA, CDR2 YSYEKL, per germline. Trimming removed 0 bases from V and 12 bases from J; junction bases left unmatched: 15. The CDR3 is 17 amino acids. CDR3 residues: CASSQDSAGTSGSRRYF. As DNA, the CDR3 is TGCGCCAGCAGCCAAGATTCGGCCGGGACTAGCGGGTCCCGGCGGTACTTC.

This rearrangement joins TRBV10-3 to TRBJ2-1; 9 positions agree with TRBD2. The CDR3 is made up of 17 amino acids. The ends lost 4 bases at V and 8 bases at J; junction bases unmatched: 15. Germline CDR1 and CDR2: ENHRY and SYGVKD. In DNA, the CDR3 is TGTGCCATCAGTGCAAGACTAGCGGTCCAAGGTCCGGATGAGCAGTTCTTC. The encoded protein is CAISARLAVQGPDEQFF.

V usage is TRBV30 and J usage is TRBJ2-5, with TRBD2 as a possible D gene (6 bases). Per the germline V gene, CDR1 is GTSNPN and CDR2 is SVGIG (reference sequence). The germline V and J ends were trimmed by 5 bases and 3 bases, with 13 bases remaining between them. CDR3 length: 13 amino acids. This CDR3 reads CAWGGARKETQYF. As DNA, the CDR3 is TGTGCCTGGGGAGGGGCGCGGAAAGAGACCCAGTACTTC.

V and J are TRBV5-1 and TRBJ2-1; D is unresolved. The CDR3 extends over 16 amino acids. Trimming removed 0 bases from V and 0 bases from J, with 10 bases in between. CDR1 and CDR2 (germline): SGHRS, YFSETQ. The chain's CDR3 is CASSLVAAGSYNEQFF. The CDR3 DNA reads TGCGCCAGCAGCTTGGTGGCGGCCGGCTCCTACAATGAGCAGTTCTTC.

The chain joins TRBV30 to TRBJ1-4; tentative D call: TRBD1 (5 bases). Germline CDR1 GTSNPN, CDR2 SVGIG (reference sequence). The CDR3 has 13 residues. V gave up 4 bases and J gave up 8 bases, with 14 bases separating them. CDR3 residues: CAWTGRGGEKLFF. CDR3 nucleotide sequence: TGTGCCTGGACGGGGCGGGGAGGGGAAAAACTGTTTTTT.

The chain employs TRBV18 and TRBJ2-7, with 11 bases that match TRBD2. This CDR3 has 16 residues. Losses at the gene ends were 6 bases for V and 5 bases for J; bases not matched to a gene: 12. In germline, CDR1 is KGHSH, CDR2 LQKENI. The chain's CDR3 is CASSPYTSGSTHEQYF. CDR3 in DNA: TGTGCCAGCTCCCCTTACACTAGCGGGAGTACCCACGAGCAGTACTTC. The full variable domain, rest sourced from reference TRBV18 and TRBJ2-7, is NAGVMQNPRHLVRRRGQEARLRCSPMKGHSHVYWYRQLPEEGLKFMVYLQKENIIDESGMPKERFSAEFPKEGPSILRIQQVVRGDSAAYFCASSPYTSGSTHEQYFGPGTRLTVT.

About this clone: This CDR3 is also generated by other DNA sequences in the sample. The V call is TRBV6-1, the J call TRBJ2-7; TRBD1 matches 11 bases. Germline V gene sequence: CDR1 MNHNS, CDR2 SASEGT. V gave up 5 bases and J gave up 4 bases; unmatched junction bases: 4. The CDR3 covers 14 residues. The CDR3 here is CASSRTGGLYEQYF. The CDR3, as DNA: TGTGCCAGCAGTCGGACAGGGGGCCTGTACGAGCAGTACTTC.

V usage is TRBV10-3 and J usage is TRBJ2-5, with TRBD2 matching 11 bases. Trimming at V came to 6 bases and at J to 4 bases, leaving 7 bases not matched to a gene. The CDR3 extends over 15 amino acids. Germline CDR1 and CDR2: ENHRY and SYGVKD. CDR3 region: CAIRASGGHGETQYF. Written as DNA, the CDR3 is TGTGCCATCAGGGCTAGCGGGGGGCACGGAGAGACCCAGTACTTC.

Only a few counts were recorded for this clone. This chain uses TRBV6-1 with TRBJ2-7; perhaps TRBD1 as D (5 bases). The CDR3 is 16 residues long. V lost 0 bases and J lost 4, with 16 bases in between. CDR1 is MNHNS, CDR2 SASEGT, per germline. The CDR3, as DNA: TGTGCCAGCAGTGAAGCGCTGGGGTACCAGGGTTACGAGCAGTACTTC. Its translation is CASSEALGYQGYEQYF.

The rearrangement links TRBV27 to TRBJ1-1, with a tentative D call TRBD1 (6 bases). Germline V CDR1 and CDR2: MNHEY, SMNVEV (reference sequence). This CDR3 spans 15 amino acids. Trimming took off 0 bases at V and 1 base at J, with 9 bases between the two ends. CDR3 sequence reads: CASSLSRGKNTEAFF. DNA of the CDR3: TGTGCCAGCAGTTTATCCAGGGGCAAGAACACTGAAGCTTTCTTT.

The gene calls are TRBV5-4 and TRBJ2-5, with 16 positions matching TRBD2. Losses at the gene ends were 5 bases for V and 5 bases for J; bases not matched to a gene: 12. The CDR3 loop spans 18 amino acids. Germline-derived CDR1 and CDR2 are SGHNT and YYREEE (reference sequence). This CDR3 reads CASSPTGTSGRADETQYF. In DNA form, the CDR3 reads TGTGCCAGCAGTCCAACCGGGACTAGCGGGAGGGCCGACGAGACCCAGTACTTC. Combining the CDR3 with reference TRBV5-4 and TRBJ2-5 gives the whole variable domain ETGVTQSPTHLIKTRGQQVTLRCSSQSGHNTVSWYQQALGQGPQFIFQYYREEENGRGNFPPRFSGLQFPNYSSELNVNALELDDSALYLCASSPTGTSGRADETQYFGPGTRLLVL.

As concerns this clone: A far larger clone is one nucleotide away, so this likely arose from a read error. The chain carries TRBV7-9 and TRBJ2-5; 8 nucleotides align to TRBD1. Germline V lookup: CDR1 SEHNR, CDR2 FQNEAQ (reference sequence). Trimming removed 6 bases from V and 7 bases from J; junction bases left unmatched: 10. The CDR3 has 14 amino acids. The CDR3 DNA follows: TGTGCCAGCAGAGCCAGGGGGCCGAGGGGGACCCAGTACTTC. Its translation is CASRARGPRGTQYF.

This clone has ten or more counts. V usage is TRBV10-1 and J usage is TRBJ2-7, with no clear D. Trimming removed 2 bases at V and 0 bases at J, with 5 bases between. The CDR3 spans 13 residues. Per the germline V gene, CDR1 is WNHNN and CDR2 is SYGVQD (reference sequence). This CDR3 reads CASSEQTSYEQYF. The CDR3 DNA reads TGCGCCAGCAGTGAGCAGACCTCCTACGAGCAGTACTTC.

With respect to this clone: At one boundary the junction diverges from the germline segment, which might be a read error. This chain joins TRBV7-2 and TRBJ2-3; possible D gene TRBD2, 6 bases. The CDR3 sequence is 13 residues long. CDR1 and CDR2 (germline): SGHTA, FQGNSA. The CDR3, as DNA: TGTGCCAGCAGCTTACGGGAGCTAGGACTCTTTTTTTTT. This sequence encodes CASSLRELGLFFF.

The sample holds a few counts of this clone. V gene TRBV19 combines with J gene TRBJ2-2; TRBD1 matches at 10 bases. The length of the CDR3 is 16 residues. CDR1 LNHDA and CDR2 SQIVND come from the germline V gene (reference sequence). J was trimmed by 5 bases and V by 2 bases; bases with no gene match: 5. The CDR3 region has the DNA TGTGCCAGTAGTATATCGGACAGGGGGGATACCGGGGAGCTGTTTTTT. It translates to CASSISDRGDTGELFF.

The V gene is TRBV7-8, the J gene TRBJ1-3; no clear D. Trimming stripped 5 bases from V and 2 bases from J, with 7 bases between. Germline V gene data show CDR1 as SGHVS and CDR2 as FQNEAQ. This CDR3 is built from 13 residues. CDR3 sequence reads: CASSPYPGNTIYF. CDR3 DNA sequence: TGTGCCAGCAGCCCCTATCCTGGAAACACCATATATTTT.

In this sample, this clone turned up once. The chain links TRBV18 to TRBJ2-5; D is undetermined. V shed 5 bases and J shed 5 bases, with 9 bases lying between them. The CDR3 has 12 residues. Germline V gene data show CDR1 as KGHSH and CDR2 as LQKENI. The CDR3 bases are TGTGCCAGCTCATTCCCGCGGGAGACCCAGTACTTC. Its translation: CASSFPRETQYF.

The chain couples TRBV5-1 to TRBJ2-2; 9 bases are a match to TRBD1. The CDR3 extends over 18 amino acids. The germline V gene encodes CDR1 SGHRS and CDR2 YFSETQ. With 4 bases clipped from V and 5 bases from J, the junction kept 15 bases outside the gene matches. The CDR3, as DNA: TGCGCCAGCAGCAAGGGACAGGGCGGTATTTCCTGGACCGGGGAGCTGTTTTTT. Protein product: CASSKGQGGISWTGELFF.

The rearrangement uses TRBV7-6 and TRBJ2-1; no definite D call. The CDR3 loop spans 11 amino acids. Germline V lookup: CDR1 SGHVS, CDR2 FNYEAQ. The V end was cut by 8 bases, the J end by 10 bases, with 12 bases between. The CDR3: CASGIELEQFF. CDR3 in DNA: TGTGCCAGCGGAATCGAGTTGGAGCAGTTCTTC.

The gene calls are TRBV7-2 and TRBJ1-5; 7 bases align to TRBD1. From germline, CDR1 is SGHTA and CDR2 FQGNSA. CDR3 length equals 13 residues. V was pared by 8 bases and J by 3 bases, with 4 bases of the junction left unmatched. CDR3 bases: TGTGCCAGCCGGGACAGTAACAATCAGCCCCAGCATTTT. Translating gives CASRDSNNQPQHF.